The rows below give T cell receptor beta chains drawn from one sample of a study of OX40 agonist ivuxolimab in advanced cancers. Clones were sequenced by immunoSEQ multiplex PCR, and TCRdb holds only the in-frame ones, with some missing. Seen here are 90,000 or so clones, 89% observed once, and the top ten hold under 0.35%. The sequences come from CD4+ or CD8+ T cells sorted from blood, collected in a trial of the OX40 agonist ivuxolimab. The receptors come from an adult with an advanced solid tumor such as melanoma, head and neck, liver or kidney cancer. Both conserved end residues are part of each CDR3. D genes are given only for firm matches. Clone size is not always given. Where it is, it says once, few, many or a class for expanded clones.

CDR3,DNA,J,size,V,D
CASSYVVEPYTEAFF,TGTGCCAGCAGTTACGTGGTTGAACCGTACACTGAAGCTTTCTTT,TRBJ1-1,-,TRBV6-5,-
CATDLTGEGEQFF,TGTGCCACTGACTTGACAGGGGAGGGTGAGCAGTTCTTC,TRBJ2-1,-,TRBV15,-
CSVETGEQYF,TGCAGCGTTGAAACCGGGGAGCAGTACTTC,TRBJ2-5,-,TRBV29-1,-
CASSQPGPTLYEQYF,TGTGCCAGCAGCCAACCGGGACCGACCCTGTACGAGCAGTACTTC,TRBJ2-7,-,TRBV5-4,-
CSVRGTPSGNTIYF,TGCAGCGTCCGCGGGACACCCTCTGGAAACACCATATATTTT,TRBJ1-3,-,TRBV29-1,-
CASSEYQDTSYEQYF,TGTGCCAGCAGTGAATATCAGGACACATCCTACGAGCAGTACTTC,TRBJ2-7,-,TRBV25-1,-
CASSHDQGEMGTDTQYF,TGTGCCAGCAGTCATGATCAGGGGGAAATGGGCACAGATACGCAGTATTTT,TRBJ2-3,-,TRBV28,TRBD1
CASGTSGRTGELFF,TGTGCCAGTGGGACTAGCGGGCGCACCGGGGAGCTGTTTTTT,TRBJ2-2,-,TRBV7-6,TRBD2
CASSQPGDSNTDTQYF,TGCGCCAGCAGCCAACCGGGGGATAGTAACACAGATACGCAGTATTTT,TRBJ2-3,-,TRBV4-1,-
CASSQDPFYNEQFF,TGTGCCAGCAGCCAAGATCCTTTCTACAATGAGCAGTTCTTC,TRBJ2-1,-,TRBV14,-
CASSTYTLPDTQYF,TGTGCCAGCAGCACCTACACCCTCCCGGATACGCAGTATTTT,TRBJ2-3,-,TRBV11-3,-
CASEDRLYEQYF,TGTGCCAGCGAGGACCGGCTCTACGAGCAGTACTTC,TRBJ2-7,-,TRBV7-9,-
CASSFTGTGGRFGDTQYF,TGTGCCAGCAGTTTTACCGGGACAGGGGGCAGATTTGGGGATACGCAGTATTTT,TRBJ2-3,-,TRBV27,TRBD1
CAWSGFRNTEAFF,TGTGCCTGGAGTGGATTCAGAAACACTGAAGCTTTCTTT,TRBJ1-1,-,TRBV30,-
CASSQAGQGVGYTF,TGTGCCAGCAGCCAAGCAGGACAGGGAGTTGGCTACACCTTC,TRBJ1-2,-,TRBV4-2,TRBD1
CASSLEPKNEQFF,TGTGCCAGCAGCTTAGAGCCCAAGAATGAGCAGTTCTTC,TRBJ2-1,once,TRBV9,-
CASSSPSGSNEQFF,TGTGCCAGCAGTTCCCCTAGCGGGAGCAATGAGCAGTTCTTC,TRBJ2-1,-,TRBV28,TRBD2
CASSRGHNEQFF,TGCGCCAGCAGCCGCGGACACAATGAGCAGTTCTTC,TRBJ2-1,-,TRBV4-3,-
CASSLQTPYRAHTDTQYF,TGTGCCAGCAGCTTACAGACACCCTACAGGGCGCACACAGATACGCAGTATTTT,TRBJ2-3,-,TRBV11-1,-
CASSFSVTLHF,TGTGCCAGCAGCTTTTCGGTAACCCTCCACTTT,TRBJ1-6,once,TRBV7-2,-
CASSPHGNTEAFF,TGTGCCAGCAGCCCCCACGGCAACACTGAAGCTTTCTTT,TRBJ1-1,once,TRBV16,-
CASSRQGNSPLHF,TGTGCCAGCAGCCGACAGGGTAATTCACCCCTCCACTTT,TRBJ1-6,-,TRBV7-8,TRBD1
CASSFRTSGGFSYEQYF,TGTGCCAGCAGCTTTCGGACTAGCGGGGGTTTCTCCTACGAGCAGTACTTC,TRBJ2-7,-,TRBV7-2,TRBD2
CASSFYRDRYYEQYF,TGTGCCAGCAGTTTCTACCGGGACAGGTATTACGAGCAGTACTTC,TRBJ2-7,-,TRBV7-8,TRBD1
CASSQGQGVSYEQYF,TGCGCCAGCAGCCAGGGACAGGGGGTGTCCTACGAGCAGTACTTC,TRBJ2-7,-,TRBV4-1,TRBD1
CAISVGGSYNSPLHF,TGTGCCATCAGTGTAGGTGGCTCCTATAATTCACCCCTCCACTTT,TRBJ1-6,-,TRBV10-3,-
CASSMRYLPGTNVLTF,TGTGCCAGCAGTATGAGGTACCTCCCGGGGACCAACGTCCTGACTTTC,TRBJ2-6,-,TRBV5-6,-
CASSSGPGLIGELFF,TGTGCCAGCAGCTCGGGACCCGGTTTGATCGGGGAGCTGTTTTTT,TRBJ2-2,once,TRBV7-6,-
CASSPLASRQANTEAFF,TGTGCCAGCTCACCACTAGCAAGTCGACAGGCGAACACTGAAGCTTTCTTT,TRBJ1-1,-,TRBV18,-
CASSFRGSDTQYF,TGTGCCAGCAGCTTCCGGGGCTCAGATACGCAGTATTTT,TRBJ2-3,-,TRBV7-2,-
CASSQDLAGGGGYTF,TGTGCCAGCAGCCAAGATTTGGCGGGGGGAGGTGGCTACACCTTC,TRBJ1-2,-,TRBV4-2,-
CASSPQRGQPQHF,TGTGCCAGCAGCCCACAACGTGGGCAGCCCCAGCATTTT,TRBJ1-5,-,TRBV27,-
CATSRAKEGGGRIGGYTF,TGTGCCACCAGCAGAGCCAAGGAGGGAGGGGGCCGGATTGGTGGCTACACCTTC,TRBJ1-2,few,TRBV15,TRBD1
CASSPRTGRFEQYF,TGTGCCAGTAGTCCCCGTACAGGGCGGTTCGAGCAGTACTTC,TRBJ2-7,-,TRBV19,-
CASSLSLAGVADTQYF,TGTGCCAGCAGTTTATCACTAGCGGGAGTGGCAGATACGCAGTATTTT,TRBJ2-3,-,TRBV28,TRBD2
CSVKGQGNRNTGELFF,TGCAGCGTTAAGGGACAGGGGAATCGGAACACCGGGGAGCTGTTTTTT,TRBJ2-2,-,TRBV29-1,TRBD1
CSSRRLQETQYF,TGCAGCTCCCGGCGTCTCCAAGAGACCCAGTACTTC,TRBJ2-5,-,TRBV29-1,-
CAWKMNTEAFF,TGTGCCTGGAAGATGAACACTGAAGCTTTCTTT,TRBJ1-1,-,TRBV30,-
CASSFREKRGYTF,TGTGCCAGCAGTTTCCGGGAGAAGCGTGGCTACACCTTC,TRBJ1-2,-,TRBV27,-
CASSSQGSTGELFF,TGTGCCAGCAGCTCTCAGGGAAGCACCGGGGAGCTGTTTTTT,TRBJ2-2,-,TRBV5-5,-
CASSLVEGVATDTQYF,TGTGCCAGCAGTTTAGTCGAGGGAGTGGCCACAGATACGCAGTATTTT,TRBJ2-3,-,TRBV27,-
CASSPFEYTGELFF,TGTGCCAGCAGCCCCTTCGAGTACACCGGGGAGCTGTTTTTT,TRBJ2-2,-,TRBV7-6,-
CASSHAGTSGPREQYF,TGTGCCAGCAGCCACGCTGGGACTAGCGGACCCCGCGAGCAGTACTTC,TRBJ2-7,-,TRBV4-2,TRBD2
CASSLVTRNQPQHF,TGTGCCAGCAGTTTAGTGACAAGAAATCAGCCCCAGCATTTT,TRBJ1-5,-,TRBV28,-
CAILLYNEQFF,TGTGCCATCCTCCTGTACAATGAGCAGTTCTTC,TRBJ2-1,-,TRBV10-3,-
CASSSDRAQETQYF,TGCGCCAGCAGCTCTGACAGGGCCCAAGAGACCCAGTACTTC,TRBJ2-5,-,TRBV5-1,TRBD1
CASSLKTAYGYTF,TGTGCCAGCAGCTTGAAGACAGCATATGGCTACACCTTC,TRBJ1-2,-,TRBV5-4,-
CASSFASIQAHEQFF,TGTGCCAGCAGCTTCGCGTCAATCCAAGCCCATGAGCAGTTCTTC,TRBJ2-1,-,TRBV7-2,-
CASSDGQAVSSNQPQHF,TGTGCCAGTAGTGACGGACAGGCCGTATCCAGCAATCAGCCCCAGCATTTT,TRBJ1-5,-,TRBV19,TRBD1
CASSPLGQQNTEAFF,TGTGCCAGCTCACCCCTAGGACAGCAGAACACTGAAGCTTTCTTT,TRBJ1-1,-,TRBV18,-
CAWSPMTENQPQHF,TGTGCCTGGTCGCCCATGACGGAGAATCAGCCCCAGCATTTT,TRBJ1-5,-,TRBV30,-
CASSAPGDTQYF,TGTGCCAGCAGCGCCCCAGGGGATACGCAGTATTTT,TRBJ2-3,-,TRBV11-3,-
CASSLGYQGEAFF,TGTGCCAGCAGCTTAGGTTACCAGGGTGAAGCTTTCTTT,TRBJ1-1,-,TRBV7-2,-
CASSPGVSAANTGELFF,TGTGCCAGCTCACCAGGAGTCTCAGCCGCGAACACCGGGGAGCTGTTTTTT,TRBJ2-2,-,TRBV18,-
CASSRTGSFQVPNIQYF,TGTGCCAGTAGTAGGACAGGATCCTTCCAAGTTCCTAACATTCAGTACTTC,TRBJ2-4,-,TRBV19,TRBD1